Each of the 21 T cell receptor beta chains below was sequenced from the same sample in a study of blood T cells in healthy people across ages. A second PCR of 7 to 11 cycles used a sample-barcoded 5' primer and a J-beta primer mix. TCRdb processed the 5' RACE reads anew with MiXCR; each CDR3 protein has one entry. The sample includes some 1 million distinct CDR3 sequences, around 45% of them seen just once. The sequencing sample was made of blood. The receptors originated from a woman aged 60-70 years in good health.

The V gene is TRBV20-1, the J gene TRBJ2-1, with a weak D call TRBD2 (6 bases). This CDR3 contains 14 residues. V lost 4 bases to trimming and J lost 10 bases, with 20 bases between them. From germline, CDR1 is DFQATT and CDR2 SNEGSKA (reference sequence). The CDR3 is CSATRLVTIWEQFF. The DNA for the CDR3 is TGCAGTGCTACGCGACTAGTGACGATTTGGGAGCAGTTCTTC.

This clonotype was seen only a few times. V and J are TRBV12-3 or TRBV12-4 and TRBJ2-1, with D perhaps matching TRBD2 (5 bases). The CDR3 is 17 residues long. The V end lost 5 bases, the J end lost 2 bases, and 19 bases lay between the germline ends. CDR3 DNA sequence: TGTGCCAGCAGTCGTAGCGCCGTAGAGCGTCCCTACAATGAGCAGTTCTTC. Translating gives CASSRSAVERPYNEQFF.

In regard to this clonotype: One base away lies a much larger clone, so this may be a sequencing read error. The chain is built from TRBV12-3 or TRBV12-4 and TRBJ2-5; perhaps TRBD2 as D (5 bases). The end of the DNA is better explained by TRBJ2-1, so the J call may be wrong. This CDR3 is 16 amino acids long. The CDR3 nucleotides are TGTGCCAGCAGTTTAGGAGGTAGCGCGGTGGAAGAGACCCAGTTCTTC. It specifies CASSLGGSAVEETQFF.

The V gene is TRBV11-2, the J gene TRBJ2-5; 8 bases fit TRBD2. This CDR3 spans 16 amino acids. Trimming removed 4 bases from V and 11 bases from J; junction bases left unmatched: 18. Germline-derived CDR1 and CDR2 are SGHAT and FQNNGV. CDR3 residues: CASSSGLAWGTGEQYF. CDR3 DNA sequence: TGTGCCAGCAGCTCCGGACTAGCTTGGGGAACGGGGGAGCAGTACTTC.

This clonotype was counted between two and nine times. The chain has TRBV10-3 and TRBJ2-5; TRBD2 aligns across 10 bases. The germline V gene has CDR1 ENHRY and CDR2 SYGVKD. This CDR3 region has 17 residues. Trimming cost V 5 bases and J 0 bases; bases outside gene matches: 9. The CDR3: CAISPLRLAGDQETQYF. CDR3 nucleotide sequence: TGTGCCATCAGTCCCCTCCGGCTAGCGGGAGACCAAGAGACCCAGTACTTC.

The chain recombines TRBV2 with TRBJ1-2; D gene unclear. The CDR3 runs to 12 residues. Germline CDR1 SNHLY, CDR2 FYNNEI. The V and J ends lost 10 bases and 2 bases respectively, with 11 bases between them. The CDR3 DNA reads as TGTGCCACCAAACACGCGAACTATGGCTACACCTTC. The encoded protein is CATKHANYGYTF.

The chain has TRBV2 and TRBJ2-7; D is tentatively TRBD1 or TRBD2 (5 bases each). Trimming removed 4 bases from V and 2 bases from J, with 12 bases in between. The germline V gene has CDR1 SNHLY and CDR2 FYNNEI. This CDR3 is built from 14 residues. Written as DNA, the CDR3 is TGTGCCAGCAGTGGACCGGGGCCTCCCTACGAGCAGTACTTC. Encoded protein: CASSGPGPPYEQYF.

The CDR3 reads CASSLSSVAKNIQYF. The CDR3, as DNA: TGTGCCAGCAGTTTATCGAGTGTAGCCAAAAACATTCAGTACTTC. V and J are TRBV27 and TRBJ2-4; no clear D gene. CDR3 length: 15 amino acids. V lost 0 bases and J 0 bases, leaving 6 bases between the germline ends. Germline V gene data show CDR1 as MNHEY and CDR2 as SMNVEV (reference sequence).

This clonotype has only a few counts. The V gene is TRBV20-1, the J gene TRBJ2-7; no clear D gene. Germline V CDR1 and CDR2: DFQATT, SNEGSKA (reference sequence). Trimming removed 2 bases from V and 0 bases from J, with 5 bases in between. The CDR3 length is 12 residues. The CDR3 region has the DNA TGCAGTGCTAGACCCATCTCCTACGAGCAGTACTTC. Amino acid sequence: CSARPISYEQYF.

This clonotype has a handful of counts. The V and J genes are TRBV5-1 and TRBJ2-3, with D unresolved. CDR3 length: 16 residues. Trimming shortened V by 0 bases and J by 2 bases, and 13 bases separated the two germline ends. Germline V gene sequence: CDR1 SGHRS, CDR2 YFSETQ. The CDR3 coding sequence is TGCGCCAGCAGCTTGGAGGTAGACCTCCTCACAGATACGCAGTATTTT. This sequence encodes CASSLEVDLLTDTQYF.

The CDR3 bases are TGTGCCAGCAGTTTGAGGGAGACTAGCAATGAGCAGTTCTTC. Protein: CASSLRETSNEQFF. The chain joins TRBV12-3 or TRBV12-4 to TRBJ2-1; possibly TRBD2 for D (6 bases). Trimming pared 3 bases from V and 6 bases from J, leaving 12 bases between. The length of the CDR3 is 14 residues.

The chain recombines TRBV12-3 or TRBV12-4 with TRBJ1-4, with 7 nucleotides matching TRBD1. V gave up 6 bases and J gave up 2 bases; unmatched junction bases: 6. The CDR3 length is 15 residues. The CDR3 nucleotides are TGTGCCAGCAGGCGAACCAGGGGGACTAATGAAAAACTGTTTTTT. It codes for CASRRTRGTNEKLFF.

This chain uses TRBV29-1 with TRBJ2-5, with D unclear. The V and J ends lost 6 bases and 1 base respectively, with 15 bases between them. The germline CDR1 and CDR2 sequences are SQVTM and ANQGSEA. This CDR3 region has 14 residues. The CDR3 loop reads CSVPPWASQETQYF. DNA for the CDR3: TGCAGCGTCCCGCCTTGGGCGTCCCAAGAGACCCAGTACTTC.

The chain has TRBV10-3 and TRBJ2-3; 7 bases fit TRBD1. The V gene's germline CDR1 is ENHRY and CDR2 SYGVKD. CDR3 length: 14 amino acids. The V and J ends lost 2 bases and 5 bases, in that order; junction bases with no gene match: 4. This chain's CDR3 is CAISEDRVQDTQYF. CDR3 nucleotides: TGTGCCATCAGTGAGGACAGGGTGCAAGATACGCAGTATTTT.

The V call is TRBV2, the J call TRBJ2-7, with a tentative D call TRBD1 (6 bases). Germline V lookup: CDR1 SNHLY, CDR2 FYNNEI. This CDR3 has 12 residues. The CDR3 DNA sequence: TGTGTCGTAACAGGGTTTGCTTACGAGCAGTACTTC. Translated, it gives CVVTGFAYEQYF.

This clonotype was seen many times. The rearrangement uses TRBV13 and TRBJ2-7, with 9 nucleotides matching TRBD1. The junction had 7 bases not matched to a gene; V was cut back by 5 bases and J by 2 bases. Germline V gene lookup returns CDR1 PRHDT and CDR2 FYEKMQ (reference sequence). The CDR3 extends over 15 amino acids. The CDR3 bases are TGTGCCAGCAGCGAAGCCGGGACAGGGACCTACGAGCAGTACTTC. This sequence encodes CASSEAGTGTYEQYF.

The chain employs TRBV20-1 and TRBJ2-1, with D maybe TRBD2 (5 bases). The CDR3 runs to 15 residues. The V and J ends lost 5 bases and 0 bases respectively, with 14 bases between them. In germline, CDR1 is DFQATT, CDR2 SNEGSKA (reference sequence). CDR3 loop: CSASQSSFSYNEQFF. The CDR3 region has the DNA TGCAGTGCTTCCCAGTCTAGCTTCTCCTACAATGAGCAGTTCTTC.

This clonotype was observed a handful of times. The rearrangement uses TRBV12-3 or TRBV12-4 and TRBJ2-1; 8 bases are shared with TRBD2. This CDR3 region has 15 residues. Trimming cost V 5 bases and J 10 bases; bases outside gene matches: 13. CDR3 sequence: CASSPSGSVTREQFF. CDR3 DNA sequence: TGTGCCAGCAGTCCAAGCGGGAGCGTAACAAGGGAGCAGTTCTTC.

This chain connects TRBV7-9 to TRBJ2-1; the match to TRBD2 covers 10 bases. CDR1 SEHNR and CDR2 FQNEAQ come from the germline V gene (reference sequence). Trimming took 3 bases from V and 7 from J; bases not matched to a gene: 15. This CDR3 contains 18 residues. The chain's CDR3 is CASSLGIAGGLGRNEQFF. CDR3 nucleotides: TGTGCCAGCAGCTTGGGGATAGCGGGAGGCTTGGGGAGGAATGAGCAGTTCTTC.

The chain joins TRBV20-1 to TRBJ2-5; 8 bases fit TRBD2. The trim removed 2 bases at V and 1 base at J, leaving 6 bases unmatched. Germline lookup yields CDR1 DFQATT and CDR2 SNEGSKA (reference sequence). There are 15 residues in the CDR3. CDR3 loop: CSARSGGGFQETQYF. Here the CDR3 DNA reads TGCAGTGCTAGAAGCGGGGGCGGGTTCCAAGAGACCCAGTACTTC.

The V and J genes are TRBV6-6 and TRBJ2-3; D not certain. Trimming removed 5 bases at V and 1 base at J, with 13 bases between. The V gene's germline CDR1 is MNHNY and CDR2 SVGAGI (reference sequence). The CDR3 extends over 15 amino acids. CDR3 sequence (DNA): TGTGCCAGCAGTCAGACACTCGGACGCACAGATACGCAGTATTTT. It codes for CASSQTLGRTDTQYF.